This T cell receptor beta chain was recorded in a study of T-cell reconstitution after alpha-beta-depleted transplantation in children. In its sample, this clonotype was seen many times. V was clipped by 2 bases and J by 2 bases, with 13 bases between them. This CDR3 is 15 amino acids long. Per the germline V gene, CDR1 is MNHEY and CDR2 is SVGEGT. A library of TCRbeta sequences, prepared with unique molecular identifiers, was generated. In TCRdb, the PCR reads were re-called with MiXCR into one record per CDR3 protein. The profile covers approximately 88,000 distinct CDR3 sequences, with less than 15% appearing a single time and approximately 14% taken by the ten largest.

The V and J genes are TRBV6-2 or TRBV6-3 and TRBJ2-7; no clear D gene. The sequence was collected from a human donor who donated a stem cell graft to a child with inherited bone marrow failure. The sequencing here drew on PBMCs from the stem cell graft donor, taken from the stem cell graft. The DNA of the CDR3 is TGTGCCAGCAGTTACGGAATGGACGCAGCCTACGAGCAGTACTTC. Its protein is CASSYGMDAAYEQYF.